This section outlines one TCR beta chain sequence together with its context. CDR1 is SGHVS and CDR2 is FQNEAQ in the germline V gene. The length of the CDR3 is 14 residues. The V and J ends lost 9 bases and 5 bases, in that order; junction bases with no gene match: 12. Treatment reported: randomized to nivolumab then ipilimumab (arm A) or the reverse (arm B). Patients had received no earlier DNA-damaging chemotherapy. From thawed PBMCs, live CD3+CD8+ cells negative for CD19 and CD56 were sorted. This entry belongs to a study of sequential checkpoint blockade in melanoma. Looking at the study overall: First-line arms were nivolumab then ipilimumab, or the reverse, randomized 1:1. Each arm's sequence ended with maintenance nivolumab.

Assay: immunoSEQ multiplex PCR; the TCRdb copy retains only in-frame clones and omits some. The sample shows fewer than 40,000 clones, around nine tenths of them seen only once. The chain joins TRBV7-8 to TRBJ2-7; 8 bases agree with TRBD1. This clonotype was obtained from a human donor with melanoma. Source: CD8+ T cells sorted from blood (inferred from file names), taken from a patient given nivolumab and ipilimumab in sequence. As DNA, the CDR3 is TGTGCCAGTGGACCGGGACAGGTAATCCACGAGCAGTACTTC. This gives the protein CASGPGQVIHEQYF. The whole variable domain, remainder taken from reference TRBV7-8 and TRBJ2-7, is GAGVSQSPRYKVAKRGQDVALRCDPISGHVSLFWYQQALGQGPEFLTYFQNEAQLDKSGLPSDRFFAERPEGSVSTLKIQRTQQEDSAVYLCASGPGQVIHEQYFGPGTRLTVT.